Each of the 21 T cell receptor beta chains below was sequenced from the same sample in a study of shared clonotypes between healthy human individuals. CD45RO negativity and positive selection for CCR7 defined naive CD8 cells, a population that excluded terminally differentiated effector memory CD45RA+ cells. The method was immunoSEQ multiplex PCR; TCRdb's version includes in-frame clones alone and lacks a portion of them. The sample includes 1.5 million to 2.5 million clones, about 94% seen only once; the top ten take roughly 1.2%. Sample: naive CD8+ T cells sorted from blood. These TCRs come from a man between 18 and 29 years old in good health.

The chain joins TRBV27 to TRBJ2-7; TRBD2 agrees at 15 bases. CDR3 length: 17 amino acids. CDR1 is MNHEY, CDR2 SMNVEV, per germline (reference sequence). With 5 bases clipped from V and 3 bases from J, the junction kept 8 bases outside the gene matches. The CDR3 here is CASSPGLAGGNFYEQYF. For the CDR3, the DNA is TGTGCCAGCAGTCCGGGACTAGCGGGGGGAAACTTCTACGAGCAGTACTTC.

The chain uses TRBV4-1 and TRBJ1-3, with 11 nucleotides matching TRBD1. In germline, CDR1 is MGHRA, CDR2 YSYEKL. Trimming took 2 bases from V and 1 from J; bases not matched to a gene: 7. This CDR3 contains 18 residues. Written as DNA, the CDR3 is TGCGCCAGCAGCCAACTGCCCGGACAGGGGGCATCTGGAAACACCATATATTTT. Translating it yields CASSQLPGQGASGNTIYF.

This chain connects TRBV28 to TRBJ1-2; possibly TRBD1 for D (6 bases). The V end lost 3 bases, the J end lost 2 bases, and 13 bases lay between the germline ends. Germline CDR1 and CDR2: MDHEN and SYDVKM. The CDR3 has 15 amino acids. CDR3 sequence reads: CASSFTTGNNYGYTF. The CDR3 coding sequence is TGTGCCAGCAGTTTCACAACAGGGAACAACTATGGCTACACCTTC.

The chain recombines TRBV6-5 with TRBJ1-2; no firm D call. Germline V gene sequence: CDR1 MNHEY, CDR2 SVGAGI. V was pared by 2 bases and J by 6 bases, with 7 bases between. The CDR3 is 12 residues long. CDR3 DNA sequence: TGTGCCAGCAGTTACGACGGCCATGGCTACACCTTC. Translation: CASSYDGHGYTF.

For this clone: The same CDR3 is also encoded by other DNA sequences in this sample. This chain links TRBV7-6 with TRBJ2-7; D is uncertain. The CDR3 is 13 amino acids. Germline CDR1 reads SGHVS; CDR2 reads FNYEAQ. Trimming cost V 0 bases and J 2 bases, with 5 bases left between them. The CDR3 coding sequence is TGTGCCAGCAGCTTAGCTTCTGCCTACGAGCAGTACTTC. Amino acids: CASSLASAYEQYF.

The genes are TRBV11-2 and TRBJ2-7; perhaps TRBD1 as D (6 bases). The CDR3 runs to 14 residues. V dropped 2 bases and J dropped 3 bases, with 11 bases sitting between them. The germline V gene encodes CDR1 SGHAT and CDR2 FQNNGV. CDR3 DNA: TGTGCCAGCAGCTTACCCTGGGACAACTACGAGCAGTACTTC. Its protein product is CASSLPWDNYEQYF.

V usage is TRBV19 and J usage is TRBJ2-7; tentatively, D is TRBD2 (5 bases). CDR3 size: 15 residues. The V end was cut by 3 bases, the J end by 0 bases, with 12 bases between. Looked up from germline, CDR1 is LNHDA and CDR2 is SQIVND (reference sequence). This CDR3 is CASSITGWGSYEQYF. DNA for the CDR3: TGTGCCAGTAGTATTACGGGATGGGGCTCCTACGAGCAGTACTTC.

V is TRBV2 and J is TRBJ2-2; perhaps TRBD1 as D (6 bases). V dropped 3 bases and J dropped 1 base, with 9 bases sitting between them. The CDR3 runs 15 residues. From germline, CDR1 is SNHLY and CDR2 FYNNEI. CDR3 in amino acids: CASSEGHLNTGELFF. CDR3 DNA sequence: TGTGCCAGCAGTGAGGGACACCTGAACACCGGGGAGCTGTTTTTT. The full variable domain, its missing parts supplied by reference TRBV2 and TRBJ2-2, is EPEVTQTPSHQVTQMGQEVILRCVPISNHLYFYWYRQILGQKVEFLVSFYNNEISEKSEIFDDQFSVERPDGSNFTLKIRSTKLEDSAMYFCASSEGHLNTGELFFGEGSRLTVL.

V usage is TRBV2 and J usage is TRBJ2-5; 8 nucleotides line up with TRBD1. Germline V CDR1 and CDR2: SNHLY, FYNNEI. Trimming took 5 bases from V and 5 from J; bases not matched to a gene: 4. There are 13 residues in the CDR3. CDR3 nucleotide sequence: TGTGCCAGCAGTTCAGGGGGCTGGGAGACCCAGTACTTC. Encoded protein: CASSSGGWETQYF.

DNA of the CDR3: TGTGCCAGCAGCTTAGAAGGCAGGGCAGGGTTCACTGAAGCTTTCTTT. As protein: CASSLEGRAGFTEAFF. The chain employs TRBV7-8 and TRBJ1-1; possible D gene TRBD1, 5 bases. CDR3 length: 16 residues. Trimming cost V 1 base and J 4 bases, with 16 bases left between them. Germline assignment: CDR1 SGHVS and CDR2 FQNEAQ.

For the CDR3, the DNA is TGCAGCGTACAGGGAGGGGGTTTCAGCTCCTACGAGCAGTACTTC. Its protein is CSVQGGGFSSYEQYF. The chain has TRBV29-1 and TRBJ2-7; the D gene is possibly TRBD2 (7 bases). In germline, CDR1 is SQVTM, CDR2 ANQGSEA. The CDR3 extends over 15 amino acids. The V end lost 6 bases, the J end lost 0 bases, and 18 bases lay between the germline ends.

This sequence joins TRBV2 and TRBJ2-1; D may match TRBD1 or TRBD2 (6 bases each). With 8 bases removed from V and 6 bases from J, the gap between germline ends came to 11 bases. Germline CDR1 is SNHLY and CDR2 is FYNNEI. The CDR3 has 12 amino acids. CDR3 DNA: TGTGCCAGCCTCGAGGGGGGCAATGAGCAGTTCTTC. It yields the protein CASLEGGNEQFF.

V gene TRBV6-5 combines with J gene TRBJ2-1, with a possible D match to TRBD2 (6 bases). The CDR3 length is 15 residues. The ends were cut back, 2 bases at V and 8 bases at J, with 16 bases in the middle. The germline CDR1 and CDR2 sequences are MNHEY and SVGAGI. CDR3 sequence (DNA): TGTGCCAGCAGTTACCAACGGAGTTCGGGGGATGAGCAGTTCTTC. It translates to CASSYQRSSGDEQFF.

This clone was detected once. The chain employs TRBV27 and TRBJ2-1; 7 bases are shared with TRBD2. Per germline, CDR1 MNHEY and CDR2 SMNVEV (reference sequence). With V trimmed by 4 bases and J by 6 bases, 6 bases remained unmatched. The CDR3 contains 14 residues. CDR3 protein: CASSWGEGFNEQFF. CDR3 DNA: TGTGCCAGCAGTTGGGGGGAGGGTTTCAATGAGCAGTTCTTC.

This CDR3 reads CASSTYGQGNTEAFF. The DNA of the CDR3 is TGTGCCAGCAGCACCTATGGACAGGGGAACACTGAAGCTTTCTTT. The chain links TRBV2 to TRBJ1-1; the match to TRBD1 covers 8 bases. Unmatched junction bases numbered 7, after V lost 6 bases and J lost 1 base. CDR1 is SNHLY and CDR2 is FYNNEI in the germline V gene. The CDR3 runs 15 residues.

For this clone: Other DNA sequences in this sample translate to the same CDR3. The chain has TRBV11-1 and TRBJ2-7; D not resolved. Per the germline V gene, CDR1 is SGHAT and CDR2 is FQDESV (reference sequence). CDR3 length: 13 residues. V lost 1 base to trimming and J lost 2 bases, with 6 bases between them. The DNA for the CDR3 is TGTGCCAGCAGCTTAGGGGGTACCTACGAGCAGTACTTC. Amino acids: CASSLGGTYEQYF.

The CDR3 loop reads CASTELAGARGEQFF. The DNA of the CDR3 is TGTGCCAGCACCGAACTAGCGGGGGCTCGTGGGGAGCAGTTCTTC. The rearrangement links TRBV6-5 to TRBJ2-1; 11 bases agree with TRBD2. Germline CDR1 and CDR2: MNHEY and SVGAGI. The V and J ends lost 7 bases and 10 bases, in that order; junction bases with no gene match: 12. This CDR3 comprises 15 residues.

DNA of the CDR3: TGCAGCGTTGAAGATTTCGGGGGCGCAACAGGCTATGGCTACACCTTC. Translated, it gives CSVEDFGGATGYGYTF. The V and J genes are TRBV29-1 and TRBJ1-2, with D possibly TRBD1 on 6 matching bases. V dropped 0 bases and J dropped 4 bases, with 18 bases sitting between them. Looked up from germline, CDR1 is SQVTM and CDR2 is ANQGSEA. This CDR3 spans 16 amino acids.

Of note for this clone: Distinct nucleotide sequences in the sample also encode this CDR3. The chain links TRBV5-4 to TRBJ2-1; D uncertain. The CDR3 has 15 amino acids. The germline CDR1 and CDR2 sequences are SGHNT and YYREEE (reference sequence). V lost 0 bases, J lost 1 base, and 8 bases lay in between. CDR3 bases: TGTGCCAGCAGCTTGGTTGGAGCTTCCTACAATGAGCAGTTCTTC. Protein product: CASSLVGASYNEQFF.

This clone has just one count. J is TRBJ1-2 and V is TRBV10-2; D not resolved. V was clipped by 4 bases and J by 8 bases, with 11 bases between them. The germline CDR1 and CDR2 sequences are WSHSY and SAAADI. The CDR3 consists of 12 residues. The CDR3: CASSAGVGGYTF. DNA for the CDR3: TGCGCCAGCAGTGCCGGTGTGGGGGGCTACACCTTC.

The chain has TRBV6-5 and TRBJ2-3, with 8 bases that match TRBD2. Germline V gene sequence: CDR1 MNHEY, CDR2 SVGAGI. Trimming removed 2 bases from V and 4 bases from J; junction bases left unmatched: 5. The CDR3 has 15 residues. The CDR3 loop is CASSYLAGGADTQYF. The CDR3 DNA follows: TGTGCCAGCAGTTACCTAGCGGGCGGAGCAGATACGCAGTATTTT.